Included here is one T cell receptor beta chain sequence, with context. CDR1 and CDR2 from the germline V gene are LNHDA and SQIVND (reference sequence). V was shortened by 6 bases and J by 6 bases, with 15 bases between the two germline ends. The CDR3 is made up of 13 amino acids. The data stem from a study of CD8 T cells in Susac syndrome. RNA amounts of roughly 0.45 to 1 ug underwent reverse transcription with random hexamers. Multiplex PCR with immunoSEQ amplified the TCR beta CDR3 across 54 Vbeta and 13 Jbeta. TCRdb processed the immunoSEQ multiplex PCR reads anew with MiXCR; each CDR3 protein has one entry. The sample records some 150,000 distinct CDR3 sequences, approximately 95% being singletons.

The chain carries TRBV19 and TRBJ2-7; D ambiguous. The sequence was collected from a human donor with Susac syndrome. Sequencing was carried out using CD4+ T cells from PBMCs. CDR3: CASSFGSTTEQYF. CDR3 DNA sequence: TGTGCCAGTAGCTTCGGAAGCACGACCGAGCAGTACTTC.